What follows is one T cell receptor (beta chain) and its context. Its antigen is not known. The V end lost 2 bases, the J end lost 3 bases, and 11 bases lay between the germline ends. The CDR3 runs to 15 residues. Per germline, CDR1 SGHTA and CDR2 FQGTGA. The mixed lymphocyte reaction cells were cocultured at 37°C for six to seven days. This sample was taken from a study of siplizumab effects on memory and regulatory T cells. Study observations and caveats: Sequences below about 10^-5 frequency were poorly captured, and few alloreactive clones mapped to unstimulated subsets. Siplizumab conditions gave an average of roughly 65% Treg-derived mappable alloreactive CD4+ clones, versus 25% to 30% for controls. Alloreactive sequences traceable to unstimulated CD4+ memory cells declined significantly under siplizumab. Suppressive function of proliferating Tregs from siplizumab cultures was not confirmed.

Measured with immunoSEQ multiplex PCR; TCRdb has only the in-frame clones, and not every one. Here the sample spans 9,500 to 10,000 clones, 40% being singletons. The sequencing input was CFSE-low (dividing) CD4+ T cells sorted from an allogeneic mixed lymphocyte reaction. This TCR was recovered from a human donor in good health; the cells came from an allogeneic mixed lymphocyte reaction. V gene TRBV7-3 combines with J gene TRBJ1-3; D is perhaps TRBD1 (5 bases). The CDR3 protein is CASSLQGRIGNTIYF. The CDR3 DNA sequence: TGTGCCAGCAGCTTACAGGGAAGAATTGGAAACACCATATATTTT.